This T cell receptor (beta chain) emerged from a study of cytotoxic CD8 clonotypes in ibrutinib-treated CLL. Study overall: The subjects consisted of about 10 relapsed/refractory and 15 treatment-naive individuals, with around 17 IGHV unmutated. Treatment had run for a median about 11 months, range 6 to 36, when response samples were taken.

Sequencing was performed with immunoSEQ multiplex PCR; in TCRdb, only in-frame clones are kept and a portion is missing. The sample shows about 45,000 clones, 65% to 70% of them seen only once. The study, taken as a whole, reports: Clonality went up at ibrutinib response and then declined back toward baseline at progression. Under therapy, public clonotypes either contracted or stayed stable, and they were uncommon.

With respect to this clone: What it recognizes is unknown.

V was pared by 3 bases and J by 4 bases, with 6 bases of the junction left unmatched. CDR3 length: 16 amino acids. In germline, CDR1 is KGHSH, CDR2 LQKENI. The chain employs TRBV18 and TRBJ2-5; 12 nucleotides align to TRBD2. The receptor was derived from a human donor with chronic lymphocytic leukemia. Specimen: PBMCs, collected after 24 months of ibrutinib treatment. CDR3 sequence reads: CASSPLRLAGVETQYF. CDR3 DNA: TGTGCCAGCTCACCGTTACGACTAGCGGGAGTAGAGACCCAGTACTTC.